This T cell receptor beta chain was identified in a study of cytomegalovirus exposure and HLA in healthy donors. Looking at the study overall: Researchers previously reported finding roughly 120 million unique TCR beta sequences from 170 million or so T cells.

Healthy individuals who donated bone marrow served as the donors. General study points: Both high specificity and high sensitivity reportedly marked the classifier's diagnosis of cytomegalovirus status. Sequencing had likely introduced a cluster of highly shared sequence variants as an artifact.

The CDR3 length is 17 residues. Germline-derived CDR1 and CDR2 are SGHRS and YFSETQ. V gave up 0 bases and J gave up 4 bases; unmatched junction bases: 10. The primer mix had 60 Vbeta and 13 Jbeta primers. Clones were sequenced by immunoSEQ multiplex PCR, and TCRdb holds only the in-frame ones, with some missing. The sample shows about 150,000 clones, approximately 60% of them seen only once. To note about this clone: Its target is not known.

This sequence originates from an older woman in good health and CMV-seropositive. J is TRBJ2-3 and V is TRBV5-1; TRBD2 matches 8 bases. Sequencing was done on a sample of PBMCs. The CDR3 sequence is CASSLGVSAGRADTQYF. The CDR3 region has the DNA TGCGCCAGCAGCTTGGGGGTGTCTGCCGGGAGGGCAGATACGCAGTATTTT.